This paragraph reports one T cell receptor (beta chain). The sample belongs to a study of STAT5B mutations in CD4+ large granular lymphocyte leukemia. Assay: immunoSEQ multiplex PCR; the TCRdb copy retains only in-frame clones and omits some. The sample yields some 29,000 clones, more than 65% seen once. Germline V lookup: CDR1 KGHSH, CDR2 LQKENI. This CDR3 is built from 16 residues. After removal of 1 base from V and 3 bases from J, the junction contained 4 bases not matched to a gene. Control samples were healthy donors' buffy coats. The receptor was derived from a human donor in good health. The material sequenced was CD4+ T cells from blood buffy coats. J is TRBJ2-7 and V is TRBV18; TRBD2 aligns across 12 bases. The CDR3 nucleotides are TGTGCCAGCTCACCACGGACTAGCGGGGCTAACTACGAGCAGTACTTC. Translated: CASSPRTSGANYEQYF.